The entry below describes one TCR beta chain. Its cognate antigen is unknown. The data are from a study of T cell responses to AZD1222 COVID-19 vaccine. Study-level points and caveats: Per reports, nearly half of all spike-specific TCRs target regions that are unmutated in variants. In a largely white British group with more females than males, clonal diversity was possibly underestimated. The span of vaccine-associated CD4 TCRs extended across spike, with dominance at 160-218 and 743-854. When two AZD1222 doses had been given, Spike-specific TCR breadth and depth rose.

Looked up from germline, CDR1 is SNHLY and CDR2 is FYNNEI. The CDR3 runs 15 residues. V was shortened by 8 bases and J by 2 bases, with 18 bases between the two germline ends. TCRdb keeps only in-frame clones here, not all; method: immunoSEQ multiplex PCR. The data show around 160,000 clones, 92% seen once. The specimen comprised peripheral blood, sampled 28 days after the second AZD1222 dose. The sequence came from an adult who received the AZD1222 COVID-19 vaccine. The chain links TRBV2 to TRBJ2-5; D might be TRBD1 or TRBD2, each matching 7 bases. The CDR3 spells CASETGTKWQETQYF. CDR3 in DNA: TGTGCCAGCGAGACAGGGACTAAGTGGCAAGAGACCCAGTACTTC.